This record concerns one TCR beta chain sequence. Its target is not known. This specimen belongs to a study of blood T cells in healthy people across ages. Study-wide points: PBMCs that were unsorted prevented a conclusive naive versus antigen-experienced comparison. Estimates of total diversity, which came from one million sequenced T cells, were considered to be underestimates.

PCR was performed a second time for about 7 to 11 cycles using a sample-barcoded 5' primer and a J-beta primer mix. Each TCR beta cDNA got a 12-nucleotide random molecular identifier. TCRdb recomputed calls from the 5' RACE reads with MiXCR, one row per CDR3 protein. The sample consists of hundreds of thousands of distinct CDR3 sequences, about 34% of them appearing once. The CDR3 contains 11 residues. Trimming removed 6 bases at V and 4 bases at J, with 10 bases between. Germline V gene lookup returns CDR1 DFQATT and CDR2 SNEGSKA (reference sequence). The J gene is TRBJ2-7, the V gene TRBV20-1; D not resolved. Source material: blood. This TCR derives from a woman older than 75 in good health. The CDR3: CSAGDRYEQYF. The DNA for the CDR3 is TGCAGTGCGGGCGATCGTTACGAGCAGTACTTC.